The clone carrying this T cell receptor (beta chain) showed up just a few times. Germline CDR1 and CDR2: SQVTM and ANQGSEA. V was clipped by 7 bases and J by 1 base, with 13 bases between them. The CDR3 covers 14 residues. This entry belongs to a study of T cells in Graves' hyperthyroidism and ophthalmopathy. The TCR beta CDR3 regions underwent amplification using RNA transcripts as the source. RT-PCR in the first round (using the HTBI primer set) targeted the TCR CDR3. TCRdb ran MiXCR on the multiplex PCR reads and lists one entry per CDR3 protein. This sample has hundreds of thousands of distinct CDR3 sequences, with 15% to 20% found just once.

The sample comprised blood. This receptor was taken from a man in his forties or fifties with Graves' ophthalmopathy. The chain uses TRBV29-1 and TRBJ2-2, with D maybe TRBD1 (6 bases). The CDR3 region is CSGGQGLNTGELFF. The CDR3 coding sequence is TGCAGCGGGGGGCAGGGGTTGAACACCGGGGAGCTGTTTTTT.